This T cell receptor (beta chain) was recovered during a study of OX40 agonist ivuxolimab in advanced cancers. Study outcomes and limitations: Relative to CD4+ cells, CD8+ T cells on average had more expanded clones.

Sequencing used immunoSEQ multiplex PCR; TCRdb keeps in-frame clones, though not all of them. The sample comprises 70,000 to 80,000 clones, approximately 90% of which are singletons, and about 5.9% rests with the top ten. Remarks on this clone: Antigen specificity is unknown.

The V gene's germline CDR1 is SGHNT and CDR2 YYREEE (reference sequence). The CDR3 spans 16 residues. V lost 1 base and J lost 4, with 18 bases in between. This chain connects TRBV5-4 to TRBJ2-7, with D possibly being TRBD1 (5 bases). Sample: CD4+ or CD8+ T cells sorted from blood, taken in a trial of the OX40 agonist ivuxolimab. This TCR was recovered from an adult with an advanced solid tumor such as melanoma, head and neck, liver or kidney cancer. CDR3 sequence reads: CASSLRAGLDQYEQYF. The CDR3 DNA sequence: TGTGCCAGCAGCTTGAGGGCAGGGCTGGACCAATACGAGCAGTACTTC.